Described below is a single T cell receptor (beta chain) sequence and its context. The sample originates from a study of blood T cell repertoires in COVID-19. The overall study: The study drew acute and convalescent COVID-19 samples from the United States, Italy and Spain. Sample material is recorded as cDNA or gDNA derived from T cells, B-cell-depleted T cells, or PBMCs.

The assay was immunoSEQ multiplex PCR, and TCRdb's table has in-frame clones only and misses some. The repertoire holds some 160,000 clones, with roughly 91% as singletons. This CDR3 contains 14 residues. Germline V lookup: CDR1 SGHDN, CDR2 FVKESK. Between the trimmed V and J ends, which lost 1 base and 1 base, there was a span of 8 bases. Sequencing used peripheral blood. This clonotype was sampled from a middle-aged man who had recovered from COVID-19. The genes are TRBV14 and TRBJ2-7; possibly TRBD2 for D (5 bases). The CDR3 DNA is TGTGCCAGCAGCCAAGGCGGACTTTCCTACGAGCAGTACTTC. This codes for CASSQGGLSYEQYF.